These 14 T cell receptor beta chains were all obtained from the same sample, sequenced in a study of CD8+CD57+ T cells in acquired aplastic anemia. Researchers used genomic DNA as the template to profile TCR beta VDJ and CDR3. Using its own MiXCR run on the reads, TCRdb lists one record per CDR3 protein. The table includes some 210,000 distinct CDR3 sequences, over 60% detected once. Sample: sorted CD4+, CD8+, or CD8+CD57+ T cells (not recorded which) from PBMCs. Receptors were obtained from a human donor in good health.

The chain uses TRBV20-1 and TRBJ2-5; 7 nucleotides line up with TRBD2. CDR1 is DFQATT and CDR2 is SNEGSKA in the germline V gene (reference sequence). V shed 6 bases, J shed 1 base, and the junction held 8 bases outside the gene matches. This CDR3 comprises 14 residues. Here the CDR3 DNA reads TGCAGTGCCCGACTAGCAGACCTCCAAGAGACCCAGTACTTC. Encoded protein: CSARLADLQETQYF.

On this clonotype itself: Without the conserved terminal phenylalanine or tryptophan, this CDR3 likely stems from a read error. J is TRBJ2-7 and V is TRBV7-3; D is ambiguous. The V end was cut by 2 bases, the J end by 6 bases, with 5 bases between. CDR1 is SGHTA, CDR2 FQGTGA, per germline. The CDR3 loop spans 11 amino acids. The CDR3 sequence is CASSLESEQYS. Written as DNA, the CDR3 is TGTGCCAGCAGCTTAGAGTCCGAGCAGTACTCC.

This clonotype has at least ten counts. V is TRBV11-2 and J is TRBJ1-1; 7 nucleotides align to TRBD1. The length of the CDR3 is 13 residues. From germline, CDR1 is SGHAT and CDR2 FQNNGV. V shed 5 bases and J 7 bases; nucleotides not matched to a gene: 7. This CDR3 reads CASSASTGDEAFF. CDR3 coding DNA: TGTGCCAGCAGCGCATCCACAGGGGATGAAGCTTTCTTT.

The chain carries TRBV19 and TRBJ1-1; D is unresolved. The ends were cut back, 5 bases at V and 6 bases at J, with 7 bases in the middle. CDR1 and CDR2 (germline): LNHDA, SQIVND (reference sequence). The CDR3 is 11 residues long. CDR3 sequence: CASSLGAEAFF. CDR3 in DNA: TGTGCCAGTAGTCTTGGAGCTGAAGCTTTCTTT. Looking up the rest from reference TRBV19 and TRBJ1-1 gives the full variable domain: DGGITQSPKYLFRKEGQNVTLSCEQNLNHDAMYWYRQDPGQGLRLIYYSQIVNDFQKGDIAEGYSVSREKKESFPLTVTSAQKNPTAFYLCASSLGAEAFFGQGTRLTVV.

V and J are TRBV13 and TRBJ2-3; 7 bases align to TRBD1. Germline CDR1 reads PRHDT; CDR2 reads FYEKMQ (reference sequence). This CDR3 comprises 16 residues. The trim removed 4 bases at V and 2 bases at J, leaving 9 bases unmatched. CDR3 coding DNA: TGTGCCAGCAGCTCGCGGAAACAGGGGTACACAGATACGCAGTATTTT. Its translation is CASSSRKQGYTDTQYF. Supplemented by reference TRBV13 and TRBJ2-3, the full variable domain reads AAGVIQSPRHLIKEKRETATLKCYPIPRHDTVYWYQQGPGQDPQFLISFYEKMQSDKGSIPDRFSAQQFSDYHSELNMSSLELGDSALYFCASSSRKQGYTDTQYFGPGTRLTVL.

Many counts were recorded for this clonotype. The chain is built from TRBV6-6 and TRBJ2-1; no reliable D call. The CDR3 has 12 amino acids. Germline CDR1 is MNHNY and CDR2 is SVGAGI (reference sequence). V shed 2 bases and J shed 6 bases, with 5 bases lying between them. The DNA for the CDR3 is TGTGCCAGCAGTTACCTCGGCAATGAGCAGTTCTTC. This codes for CASSYLGNEQFF.

The rearrangement joins TRBV7-6 to TRBJ2-3, with TRBD2 identical over 8 bases. The V and J ends lost 6 bases and 4 bases, in that order; junction bases with no gene match: 9. The germline gives CDR1 SGHVS, CDR2 FNYEAQ. The CDR3 loop spans 15 amino acids. The CDR3 spells CASRVDGLASDTQYF. CDR3 sequence (DNA): TGTGCCAGCAGAGTTGACGGACTAGCCTCAGATACGCAGTATTTT.

The chain employs TRBV24-1 and TRBJ1-2, with TRBD1 identical over 7 bases. The V and J ends lost 7 bases and 3 bases, in that order; junction bases with no gene match: 4. CDR3 length equals 13 residues. CDR1 KGHDR and CDR2 SFDVKD come from the germline V gene. The CDR3 spells CATRGDRDYGYTF. The CDR3 region has the DNA TGTGCCACCAGAGGGGACAGAGACTATGGCTACACCTTC.

The chain uses TRBV9 and TRBJ2-5; TRBD1 matches 7 bases. The CDR3 is 14 amino acids. V gave up 3 bases and J gave up 4 bases; unmatched junction bases: 6. CDR1 is SGDLS, CDR2 YYNGEE, per germline. The CDR3 region is CASSEGAGGETQYF. In nucleotides, the CDR3 is TGTGCCAGCAGCGAGGGAGCAGGGGGAGAGACCCAGTACTTC.

The chain employs TRBV20-1 and TRBJ2-7; no firm D call. Trimming took 5 bases from V and 1 from J, leaving 18 bases between them. The CDR3 runs 15 residues. Germline assignment: CDR1 DFQATT and CDR2 SNEGSKA (reference sequence). The CDR3, as DNA: TGCAGTGCTCGTGCTAGAGATAGTGGGTCCTACGAGCAGTACTTC. Protein: CSARARDSGSYEQYF.

V usage is TRBV29-1 and J usage is TRBJ2-7; D unresolved. Trimming took off 4 bases at V and 2 bases at J, with 9 bases between the two ends. The CDR3 extends over 12 amino acids. Germline V lookup: CDR1 SQVTM, CDR2 ANQGSEA. CDR3 sequence (DNA): TGCAGCGTTGGGATTGGTACCTACGAGCAGTACTTC. Translating gives CSVGIGTYEQYF.

DNA for the CDR3: TGTGCCAGCAGCTTAGTGAGCGGGGGGGCAGCTGGCTACACCTTC. This sequence encodes CASSLVSGGAAGYTF. The chain uses TRBV7-2 and TRBJ1-2; TRBD1 might be the D (6 bases). Germline CDR1 reads SGHTA; CDR2 reads FQGNSA. V lost 1 base and J lost 7, with 16 bases in between. The CDR3 contains 15 residues.

This clonotype came up many times. The V and J genes are TRBV20-1 and TRBJ1-2; D is unresolved. The CDR3 runs 11 residues. V dropped 5 bases and J dropped 4 bases, with 8 bases sitting between them. In germline, CDR1 is DFQATT, CDR2 SNEGSKA (reference sequence). The CDR3 DNA is TGCAGTGCTTCTGTACGCTATGGCTACACCTTC. Translation gives CSASVRYGYTF.

This clonotype was seen a single time. The rearrangement uses TRBV14 and TRBJ1-2; D gene ambiguous. V lost 4 bases to trimming and J lost 0 bases, with 6 bases between them. Per the germline V gene, CDR1 is SGHDN and CDR2 is FVKESK. This CDR3 comprises 13 residues. The CDR3 nucleotides are TGTGCCAGCAGCCCTCGAGCTAACTATGGCTACACCTTC. It specifies CASSPRANYGYTF.